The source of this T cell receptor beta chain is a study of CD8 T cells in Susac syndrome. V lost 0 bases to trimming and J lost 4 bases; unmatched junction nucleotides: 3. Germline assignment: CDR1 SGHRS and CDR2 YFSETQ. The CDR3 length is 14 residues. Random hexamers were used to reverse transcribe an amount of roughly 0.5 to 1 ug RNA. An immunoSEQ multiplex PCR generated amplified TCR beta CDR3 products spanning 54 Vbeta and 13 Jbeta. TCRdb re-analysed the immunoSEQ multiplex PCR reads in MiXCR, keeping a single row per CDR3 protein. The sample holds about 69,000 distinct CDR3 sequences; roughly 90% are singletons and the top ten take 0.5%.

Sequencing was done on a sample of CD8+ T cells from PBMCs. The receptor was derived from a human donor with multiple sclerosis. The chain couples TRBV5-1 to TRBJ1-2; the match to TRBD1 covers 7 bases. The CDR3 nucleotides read TGCGCCAGCAGCTTGGACAGGGGTGGCTATGGCTACACCTTC. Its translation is CASSLDRGGYGYTF. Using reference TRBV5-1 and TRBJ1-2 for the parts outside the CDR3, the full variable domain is KAGVTQTPRYLIKTRGQQVTLSCSPISGHRSVSWYQQTPGQGLQFLFEYFSETQRNKGNFPGRFSGRQFSNSRSEMNVSTLELGDSALYLCASSLDRGGYGYTFGSGTRLTVV.